The clone carrying this TCR beta chain was observed many times. This sample is drawn from a study of T-cell reconstitution after alpha-beta-depleted transplantation in children. CDR3 length: 14 amino acids. V was pared by 4 bases and J by 2 bases, with 11 bases between. Germline-derived CDR1 and CDR2 are SGHRS and YFSETQ. As it was prepared, the TCRbeta library received unique molecular identifiers. TCRdb processed the PCR reads anew with MiXCR; each CDR3 protein has one entry. The sample has 700,000 to 950,000 distinct CDR3 sequences; 15% to 20% are singletons. The TCR sequence derives from a male patient under 18 who had a stem cell transplant for acute lymphoblastic leukemia, so the T cells may come from the graft donor. The chain combines TRBV5-1 with TRBJ2-3; D is unresolved. This sample comprised PBMCs, mostly from graft donor cells, obtained 360 days after TCRalphabeta/CD19-depleted stem cell transplant. The CDR3 DNA follows: TGCGCCAGCAGCCCAACTACGACCACAGATACGCAGTATTTT. Translated, it gives CASSPTTTTDTQYF.